This is a list of T cell receptor beta chains from one sample in a study of T cells in Graves' hyperthyroidism and ophthalmopathy. TCRdb fed the multiplex PCR reads into MiXCR, producing one record per CDR3 protein. The data show 350,000 or so distinct CDR3 sequences, with over 20% seen just once and 50% held by the top ten. The sequencing input was blood. The receptors were gathered from a woman between 50 and 59 years old with Graves' hyperthyroidism. Each CDR3 is given without its conserved first and last residue.

J	V	CDR3
TRBJ2-3	TRBV13	ASSLRAGGGDTQY
TRBJ2-3	TRBV18	ASSLEVAGAVNTQY
TRBJ1-1	TRBV24-1	ATSDSTTGPDTEAF
TRBJ1-6	TRBV28	ASSLIGGPYNSPLH
TRBJ1-6	TRBV10-3	AIRGQAESPLH
TRBJ2-5	TRBV20-1	SARALGLAGQETQY
TRBJ1-1	TRBV30	AWATGEGTEAF
TRBJ2-2	TRBV20-1	SAATSGVVAGELF
TRBJ2-7	TRBV9	ASSGRAGSEQY
TRBJ1-5	TRBV4-1	ASSQERQDQPQH
TRBJ2-7	TRBV12-3/TRBV12-4	ASRSTGVGIGRGRYEQY
TRBJ2-7	TRBV30	AWRSESHSYEQY
TRBJ2-7	TRBV15	ATSRGNRDDEQY
TRBJ2-2	TRBV28	ASSILGLADGELF
TRBJ1-4	TRBV30	AWSVTGQINEKLF
TRBJ1-5	TRBV18	ASSPGSFNQPQH
TRBJ1-5	TRBV24-1	ATSASSEGGRRNQPQH
TRBJ2-2	TRBV2	ASSTGVTGELF
TRBJ2-4	TRBV11-3	ASSSRGGIQY
TRBJ2-3	TRBV20-1	SADGDWGSTDTQY
TRBJ2-1	TRBV20-1	AIQSSYNEQF
TRBJ2-5	TRBV7-3	ASSRGLQETQY
TRBJ1-1	TRBV3-1	ASSQDGPGIGTEAF
TRBJ1-5	TRBV30	AWSAGTAGGQPQH
TRBJ1-1	TRBV5-6	ASSYSDTEAF
TRBJ2-1	TRBV20-1	SAGQTPSAYNEQF
TRBJ1-1	TRBV27	ASRTRAVDTEAF
TRBJ2-1	TRBV20-1	SGVRPGLGGNEQF
TRBJ2-7	TRBV15	ATSREAGVNYEQY
TRBJ2-7	TRBV2	ASSNSQYEQY
TRBJ2-5	TRBV6-1	ASSEAGMSPYQETQY
TRBJ2-1	TRBV7-2	ASSRGLAYNEQF
TRBJ2-7	TRBV7-8	ASSLARDSSYEQY
TRBJ2-7	TRBV7-9	ASSPMKGSEQY
TRBJ1-6	TRBV6-1	ASTGTGNNSPLH
TRBJ2-5	TRBV12-3/TRBV12-4	ASSLDYTETQY
TRBJ2-7	TRBV28	ASKRTSGAYEQY
TRBJ2-3	TRBV30	AWSVPSGSSTDTQY
TRBJ2-5	TRBV28	ASSLRDSYSGTQY
TRBJ2-5	TRBV24-1	ATSGSRGPETQY
TRBJ1-6	TRBV20-1	SASIEINSPLH
TRBJ2-7	TRBV3-1	ASSPRTSYEQY
TRBJ1-1	TRBV2	ASRVDRAPTEAF
TRBJ2-3	TRBV27	ASSPPRLAGNTDTQY
TRBJ2-7	TRBV15	ATSRTSSYEQY
TRBJ1-5	TRBV27	ASSLWGQGGNQPQH
TRBJ2-2	TRBV12-3/TRBV12-4	ASSLSSRTGELF
TRBJ2-7	TRBV30	AWSVAGGYEQY
TRBJ1-5	TRBV10-3	AISEGTLGDQPQH
TRBJ2-7	TRBV4-1	ASSQGVDRSSYEQY
TRBJ2-3	TRBV3-1	ASSQALGSTGNTQY
TRBJ2-7	TRBV7-9	ASSSGRSSYEQY
TRBJ1-5	TRBV7-8	ASSIGTGSFQPQH
TRBJ2-5	TRBV3-1	ASSQVGGGEETQY
TRBJ2-5	TRBV3-1	ASSQGTQETQY
TRBJ1-5	TRBV27	ASRPGRGRGRPDQPQH
TRBJ2-5	TRBV19	ASSIAGMETQY
TRBJ1-2	TRBV2	ASGERIYGYT
TRBJ2-3	TRBV12-3/TRBV12-4	ASSTGLAGGASTQY
TRBJ1-2	TRBV4-2	ASSQAGQVGGYT